The 16 T cell receptor beta chains listed next were all sequenced from one sample in a study of T cell changes during pregnancy in multiple sclerosis. TCRdb's copy holds only in-frame clones and misses some; the assay was immunoSEQ multiplex PCR. The data show almost 35,000 clones, approximately 91% seen once. The specimen comprised peripheral blood, sampled in the second trimester of pregnancy. The receptors here all came from a female donor in good health, enrolled as a control in a pregnancy study.

The genes are TRBV7-8 and TRBJ2-1, with 10 bases that match TRBD2. Germline-derived CDR1 and CDR2 are SGHVS and FQNEAQ. Trimming cost V 2 bases and J 12 bases; bases outside gene matches: 19. This CDR3 has 18 amino acids. This chain's CDR3 is CASSLSTASGGALIVQFF. The CDR3 DNA follows: TGTGCCAGCAGCTTAAGTACGGCTAGCGGGGGCGCGCTGATCGTGCAGTTCTTC.

The V gene is TRBV4-3, the J gene TRBJ1-5; 8 bases line up with TRBD1. The CDR3 contains 15 residues. The junction had 2 bases not matched to a gene; V was cut back by 1 base and J by 3 bases. Germline CDR1 and CDR2: LGHNA and YSLEER. The CDR3 loop reads CASSQGTGNNQPQHF. DNA for the CDR3: TGCGCCAGCAGCCAAGGGACAGGGAACAATCAGCCCCAGCATTTT.

The chain employs TRBV10-3 and TRBJ1-4; D is perhaps TRBD1 (6 bases). Trimming stripped 5 bases from V and 7 bases from J, with 11 bases between. CDR3 length: 13 residues. CDR1 and CDR2 (germline): ENHRY, SYGVKD. CDR3: CAISSTGSEKLFF. DNA for the CDR3: TGTGCCATCAGTTCCACAGGGAGTGAAAAACTGTTTTTT.

J is TRBJ2-1 and V is TRBV28, with TRBD2 matching over 7 bases. The CDR3 length is 17 residues. Germline CDR1 is MDHEN and CDR2 is SYDVKM. The V segment lost 7 bases and the J segment 1 base; nucleotides outside the gene matches: 13. CDR3 sequence reads: CASTPVSGPHSYNEQFF. Here the CDR3 DNA reads TGTGCCAGCACTCCGGTTAGCGGGCCCCATTCCTACAATGAGCAGTTCTTC.

The chain links TRBV10-2 to TRBJ2-7; D perhaps matches TRBD2 (5 bases). This CDR3 is 14 amino acids long. From germline, CDR1 is WSHSY and CDR2 SAAADI. V lost 3 bases and J lost 2, with 11 bases in between. The CDR3 nucleotides are TGCGCCAGCAGTGATGGACTCGCCGCCTACGAGCAGTACTTC. It is translated as CASSDGLAAYEQYF.

This sequence joins TRBV7-6 and TRBJ2-2; D is perhaps TRBD2 (6 bases). The ends were cut back, 5 bases at V and 0 bases at J, with 19 bases in the middle. Germline assignment: CDR1 SGHVS and CDR2 FNYEAQ. The CDR3 covers 18 residues. CDR3 region: CASSIPLGGSPNTGELFF. CDR3 in DNA: TGTGCCAGCAGCATCCCATTAGGAGGGAGCCCGAACACCGGGGAGCTGTTTTTT.

This sequence joins TRBV19 and TRBJ2-7; D might be TRBD2 (5 bases). Germline CDR1 and CDR2: LNHDA and SQIVND (reference sequence). With 9 bases removed from V and 6 bases from J, the gap between germline ends came to 9 bases. The length of the CDR3 is 10 residues. DNA of the CDR3: TGTGCCAGGCTAGCCTCCGAGCAGTACTTC. Translation gives CARLASEQYF.

The V gene is TRBV6-1, the J gene TRBJ1-3; 9 nucleotides agree with TRBD1. The CDR3 runs 14 residues. The V gene's germline CDR1 is MNHNS and CDR2 SASEGT. CDR3 DNA: TGTGCGACGACACAGGGGGCTGGAGGAAACACCATATATTTT. It is translated as CATTQGAGGNTIYF.

The chain has TRBV6-6 and TRBJ2-7, with 8 bases lining up with TRBD1. After removal of 5 bases from V and 0 bases from J, the junction contained 6 bases not matched to a gene. Germline V gene sequence: CDR1 MNHNY, CDR2 SVGAGI (reference sequence). This CDR3 has 15 residues. In DNA form, the CDR3 reads TGTGCCAGCAGTCCTCGGACAGGGCTCTCCTACGAGCAGTACTTC. Its protein is CASSPRTGLSYEQYF.

V and J are TRBV7-2 and TRBJ2-1, with TRBD2 identical over 11 bases. Trimming cost V 4 bases and J 5 bases; bases outside gene matches: 7. The germline gives CDR1 SGHTA, CDR2 FQGNSA. CDR3 length: 16 residues. CDR3 sequence (DNA): TGTGCCAGCAGCTCCGTCACTAGCGGGGGCAACAATGAGCAGTTCTTC. This translates into CASSSVTSGGNNEQFF.

This clone was counted only a few times. The chain combines TRBV28 with TRBJ1-6; no clear D gene. Trimming took 8 bases from V and 7 from J, leaving 18 bases between them. CDR1 and CDR2 from the germline V gene are MDHEN and SYDVKM. This CDR3 is 15 amino acids long. For the CDR3, the DNA is TGTGCCAGCGGGTCGTTAGCAGGCGGGAATTCACCCCTCCACTTT. Translating gives CASGSLAGGNSPLHF.

This chain uses TRBV30 with TRBJ2-3, with 8 nucleotides matching TRBD1. The germline gives CDR1 GTSNPN, CDR2 SVGIG (reference sequence). The trim removed 2 bases at V and 4 bases at J, leaving 8 bases unmatched. The CDR3 contains 15 residues. The CDR3, as DNA: TGTGCCTGGAGTAGAGGACAGGGTTTATCAGATACGCAGTATTTT. As protein: CAWSRGQGLSDTQYF.

This clone was picked up one time. V gene TRBV15 combines with J gene TRBJ2-4, with 10 bases that match TRBD1. The CDR3 is 16 residues long. V gave up 1 base and J gave up 0 bases; unmatched junction bases: 0. Per germline, CDR1 LNHNV and CDR2 YYDKDF (reference sequence). The CDR3 sequence is CATSRGTGGAKNIQYF. The CDR3 region has the DNA TGTGCCACCAGCAGAGGGACAGGGGGAGCCAAAAACATTCAGTACTTC.

This sequence joins TRBV7-6 and TRBJ2-7; D perhaps matches TRBD2 (7 bases). CDR1 SGHVS and CDR2 FNYEAQ come from the germline V gene. This CDR3 has 15 amino acids. With 1 base removed from V and 3 bases from J, the gap between germline ends came to 13 bases. The CDR3, as DNA: TGTGCCAGCAGCTTAGGAGCGGGACAACTCTACGAGCAGTACTTC. Translated, it gives CASSLGAGQLYEQYF.

This clone is a singleton in its sample. The chain links TRBV2 to TRBJ1-2; TRBD1 aligns across 8 bases. The CDR3 totals 13 residues. The V and J ends lost 10 bases and 7 bases, in that order; junction bases with no gene match: 11. CDR1 SNHLY and CDR2 FYNNEI come from the germline V gene. DNA for the CDR3: TGTGCCACCCAGGACAGGGTGAGGTTTGGCTACACCTTC. This translates into CATQDRVRFGYTF.

The CDR3, as DNA: TGTGCCAGCAGCCCAACAGGCCGAAATGAAAAACTGTTTTTT. Translating gives CASSPTGRNEKLFF. The chain combines TRBV7-9 with TRBJ1-4; D is perhaps TRBD1 (5 bases). V lost 5 bases, J lost 5 bases, and 12 bases lay in between. The CDR3 contains 14 residues. Germline V gene lookup returns CDR1 SEHNR and CDR2 FQNEAQ (reference sequence). Variable domain in full (rest from reference TRBV7-9 and TRBJ1-4): DTGVSQNPRHKITKRGQNVTFRCDPISEHNRLYWYRQTLGQGPEFLTYFQNEAQLEKSRLLSDRFSAERPKGSFSTLEIQRTEQGDSAMYLCASSPTGRNEKLFFGSGTQLSVL.